What follows is one T cell receptor beta chain and its context. Its target is unknown. This entry comes from a study of Tregs in tolerant kidney transplant recipients. Trimming took 0 bases from V and 3 from J; bases not matched to a gene: 3. The germline V gene encodes CDR1 MNHNS and CDR2 SASEGT. The CDR3 loop spans 16 amino acids. Mixed chimerism was transient after nonmyeloablative marrow transplants from related graft donors. The table came from immunoSEQ multiplex PCR; TCRdb's copy has only in-frame clones and leaves some out. The sample lists about 64,000 clones, about 90% occurring once. Broader study findings: Expanding Tregs on activated donor B cells appeared to best identify donor-specific TCRbeta clones.

The sample in question was CD4+ T cells from blood (PBMCs), obtained 6 months after the transplant. The sequence derives from a human patient who received a combined kidney and bone marrow transplant. Part of the T cell pool may stem from the graft donor. The chain recombines TRBV6-1 with TRBJ2-7; TRBD2 matches at 12 bases. The CDR3 loop is CASSEATGLAGYEQYF. DNA of the CDR3: TGTGCCAGCAGTGAAGCGACGGGACTAGCGGGCTACGAGCAGTACTTC.